This TCR beta chain was recovered during a study of blood T cell repertoires in COVID-19. The assay was immunoSEQ multiplex PCR, and TCRdb's table has in-frame clones only and misses some. The sample gives fewer than 350,000 clones, around 85% of which show up once; roughly 2.7% is in the top ten. Trimming pared 6 bases from V and 2 bases from J, leaving 7 bases between. The CDR3 extends over 11 amino acids. In germline, CDR1 is DFQATT, CDR2 SNEGSKA (reference sequence). Participant-reported clinical history was the basis for cohort assignment. Material: PBMCs or T cells enriched from blood (not recorded which). The receptor comes from a woman aged 50 to 65 who had recovered from COVID-19. V is TRBV20-1 and J is TRBJ2-5; D unclear. The CDR3 nucleotides read TGCAGTGCGCCGACTCAAGAGACCCAGTACTTC. Its translation is CSAPTQETQYF.